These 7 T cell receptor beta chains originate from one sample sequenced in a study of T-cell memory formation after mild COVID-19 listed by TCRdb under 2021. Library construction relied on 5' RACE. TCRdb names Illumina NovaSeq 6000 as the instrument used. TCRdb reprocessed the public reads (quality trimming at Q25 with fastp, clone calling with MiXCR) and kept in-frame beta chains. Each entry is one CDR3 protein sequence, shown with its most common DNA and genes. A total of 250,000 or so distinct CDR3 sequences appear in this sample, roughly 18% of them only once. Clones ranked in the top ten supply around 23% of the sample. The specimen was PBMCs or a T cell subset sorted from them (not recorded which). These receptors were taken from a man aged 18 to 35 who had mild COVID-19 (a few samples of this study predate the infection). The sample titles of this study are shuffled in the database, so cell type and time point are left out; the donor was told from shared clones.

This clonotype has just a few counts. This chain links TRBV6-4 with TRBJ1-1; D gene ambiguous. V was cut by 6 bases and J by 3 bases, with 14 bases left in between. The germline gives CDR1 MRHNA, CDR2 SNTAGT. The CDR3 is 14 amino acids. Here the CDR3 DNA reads TGTGCCAGCAGCGTGACCGCCGGTTACACTGAAGCTTTCTTT. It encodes CASSVTAGYTEAFF.

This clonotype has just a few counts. The CDR3 spells CASTTWSQPQHF. The CDR3 DNA is TGTGCCAGCACCACCTGGAGTCAGCCCCAGCATTTT. The chain links TRBV28 to TRBJ1-5; D is ambiguous. Trimming took 7 bases from V and 6 from J, leaving 10 bases between them. From germline, CDR1 is MDHEN and CDR2 SYDVKM. CDR3 length: 12 residues.

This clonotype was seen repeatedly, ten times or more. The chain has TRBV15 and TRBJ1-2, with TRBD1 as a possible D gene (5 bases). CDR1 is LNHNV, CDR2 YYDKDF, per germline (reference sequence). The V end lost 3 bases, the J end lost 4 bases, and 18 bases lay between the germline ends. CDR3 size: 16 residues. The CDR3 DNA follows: TGTGCCACCAGCAGTAGACGGGACGGCCTTCCCTATGGCTACACCTTC. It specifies CATSSRRDGLPYGYTF.

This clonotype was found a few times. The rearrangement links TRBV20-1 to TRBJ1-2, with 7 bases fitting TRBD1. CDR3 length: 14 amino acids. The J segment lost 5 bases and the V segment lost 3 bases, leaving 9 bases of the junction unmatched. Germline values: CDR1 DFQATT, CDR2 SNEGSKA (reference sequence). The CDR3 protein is CSARYPGTAYGYTF. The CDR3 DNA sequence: TGCAGTGCTAGGTACCCCGGGACAGCGTATGGCTACACCTTC.

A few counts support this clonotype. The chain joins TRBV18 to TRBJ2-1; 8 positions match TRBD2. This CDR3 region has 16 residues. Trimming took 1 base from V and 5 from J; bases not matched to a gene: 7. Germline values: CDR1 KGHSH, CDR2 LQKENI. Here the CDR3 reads CASSPLTSGLNNEQFF. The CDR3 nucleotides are TGTGCCAGCTCACCACTAACTAGCGGACTTAACAATGAGCAGTTCTTC. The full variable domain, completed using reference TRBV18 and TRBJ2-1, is NAGVMQNPRHLVRRRGQEARLRCSPMKGHSHVYWYRQLPEEGLKFMVYLQKENIIDESGMPKERFSAEFPKEGPSILRIQQVVRGDSAAYFCASSPLTSGLNNEQFFGPGTRLTVL.

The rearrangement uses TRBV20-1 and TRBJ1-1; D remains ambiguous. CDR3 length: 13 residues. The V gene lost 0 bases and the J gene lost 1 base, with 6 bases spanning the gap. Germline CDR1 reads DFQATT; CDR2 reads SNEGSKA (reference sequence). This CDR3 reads CSARDQTNTEAFF. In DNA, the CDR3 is TGCAGTGCTAGAGATCAGACGAACACTGAAGCTTTCTTT.

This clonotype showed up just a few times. CDR3 region: CASSSPAGGRDTQYF. DNA of the CDR3: TGCGCCAGCAGCTCACCAGCGGGGGGACGGGATACGCAGTATTTT. The J gene is TRBJ2-3, the V gene TRBV5-1; 9 nucleotides agree with TRBD2. The CDR3 covers 15 residues. The germline V gene has CDR1 SGHRS and CDR2 YFSETQ. Germline trimming cut 3 bases from V and 6 bases from J; bases unmatched to any gene: 8.